This record concerns one T cell receptor (beta chain) sequence. The data were taken from a study of T cell changes during pregnancy in multiple sclerosis. Generated by immunoSEQ multiplex PCR, the TCRdb table keeps only in-frame clones and is missing some. The profile covers about 120,000 clones, with approximately 93% appearing a single time and 6.2% taken by the ten largest. This CDR3 comprises 17 residues. Germline CDR1 is SNHLY and CDR2 is FYNNEI. V was pared by 2 bases and J by 5 bases, with 13 bases of the junction left unmatched. The material was peripheral blood, obtained before pregnancy. The sequence was obtained from a female donor with multiple sclerosis, enrolled in a pregnancy study. The chain carries TRBV2 and TRBJ1-2, with TRBD1 matching over 8 bases. For the CDR3, the DNA is TGTGCCAGCAGTGAAAAGGCGGACAGGGCCTGGAATTATGGCTACACCTTC. Translation gives CASSEKADRAWNYGYTF.